The clone carrying this T cell receptor (beta chain) was counted only a few times. Its matching antigen is unknown. The CDR3 consists of 16 residues. The germline V gene encodes CDR1 MDHEN and CDR2 SYDVKM. Trimming pared 7 bases from V and 4 bases from J, leaving 23 bases between. TCRdb reanalysed the reads using MiXCR and keeps one entry per CDR3 protein. The repertoire holds 200,000 to 300,000 distinct CDR3 sequences, with approximately 13% as singletons. The data were obtained in a study of T cell repertoires in cytomegalovirus infection. As for the study in general: Public TCR beta signature analysis indicated the presence of both CMV infection and matching HLA type. Whole-study findings and limits: HLA-C-restricted, CMV-specific TCR beta clonotypes were dominant ex vivo.

The TCR originated in a human donor in good health (CMV status not recorded). Some clones in this sample may be carry-over from other donors' samples. The specimen sequenced was PBMCs. This chain connects TRBV28 to TRBJ2-7; D is possibly TRBD2 (5 bases). CDR3 region: CASTGLPHPTSYEQYF. CDR3 nucleotides: TGTGCCAGCACAGGACTCCCGCACCCGACTTCTTACGAGCAGTACTTC. The entire variable domain, with the rest obtained from reference TRBV28 and TRBJ2-7, is as follows: DVKVTQSSRYLVKRTGEKVFLECVQDMDHENMFWYRQDPGLGLRLIYFSYDVKMKEKGDIPEGYSVSREKKERFSLILESASTNQTSMYLCASTGLPHPTSYEQYFGPGTRLTVT.